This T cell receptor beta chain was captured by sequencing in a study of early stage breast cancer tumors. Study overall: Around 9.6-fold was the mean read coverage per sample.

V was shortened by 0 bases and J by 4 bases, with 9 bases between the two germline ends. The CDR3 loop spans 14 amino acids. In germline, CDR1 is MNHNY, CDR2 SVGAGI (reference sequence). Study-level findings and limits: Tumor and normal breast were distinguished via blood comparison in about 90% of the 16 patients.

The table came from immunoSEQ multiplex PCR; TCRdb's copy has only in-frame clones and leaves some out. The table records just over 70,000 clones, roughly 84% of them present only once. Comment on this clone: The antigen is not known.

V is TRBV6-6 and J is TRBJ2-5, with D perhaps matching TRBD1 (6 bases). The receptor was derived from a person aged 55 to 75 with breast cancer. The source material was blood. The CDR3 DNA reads TGTGCCAGCAGTTACTCGGCCAGGGGAGAGACCCAGTACTTC. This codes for CASSYSARGETQYF.